The entry that follows covers one T cell receptor beta chain sequence. The data belong to a study of blood T cell repertoires in COVID-19. Overall study: The United States, Italy and Spain were the sources of the acute and convalescent COVID-19 samples.

Sequencing was performed with immunoSEQ multiplex PCR; in TCRdb, only in-frame clones are kept and a portion is missing. The repertoire holds tens of thousands of clones, around 90% seen once, with more than 15% in the top ten. Sequenced sample: peripheral blood. The clonotype comes from a woman at least 80 years old with acute or convalescent COVID-19.

In DNA form, the CDR3 reads TGTGCCAGCAGCAGCCAAGATACCGGGACAGGGTCTTACGAGCAGTACTTC. Translating it yields CASSSQDTGTGSYEQYF. This chain connects TRBV13 to TRBJ2-7, with 9 bases fitting TRBD1. Losses at the gene ends were 5 bases for V and 4 bases for J; bases not matched to a gene: 15. CDR3 length equals 17 residues. CDR1 and CDR2 (germline): PRHDT, FYEKMQ (reference sequence).